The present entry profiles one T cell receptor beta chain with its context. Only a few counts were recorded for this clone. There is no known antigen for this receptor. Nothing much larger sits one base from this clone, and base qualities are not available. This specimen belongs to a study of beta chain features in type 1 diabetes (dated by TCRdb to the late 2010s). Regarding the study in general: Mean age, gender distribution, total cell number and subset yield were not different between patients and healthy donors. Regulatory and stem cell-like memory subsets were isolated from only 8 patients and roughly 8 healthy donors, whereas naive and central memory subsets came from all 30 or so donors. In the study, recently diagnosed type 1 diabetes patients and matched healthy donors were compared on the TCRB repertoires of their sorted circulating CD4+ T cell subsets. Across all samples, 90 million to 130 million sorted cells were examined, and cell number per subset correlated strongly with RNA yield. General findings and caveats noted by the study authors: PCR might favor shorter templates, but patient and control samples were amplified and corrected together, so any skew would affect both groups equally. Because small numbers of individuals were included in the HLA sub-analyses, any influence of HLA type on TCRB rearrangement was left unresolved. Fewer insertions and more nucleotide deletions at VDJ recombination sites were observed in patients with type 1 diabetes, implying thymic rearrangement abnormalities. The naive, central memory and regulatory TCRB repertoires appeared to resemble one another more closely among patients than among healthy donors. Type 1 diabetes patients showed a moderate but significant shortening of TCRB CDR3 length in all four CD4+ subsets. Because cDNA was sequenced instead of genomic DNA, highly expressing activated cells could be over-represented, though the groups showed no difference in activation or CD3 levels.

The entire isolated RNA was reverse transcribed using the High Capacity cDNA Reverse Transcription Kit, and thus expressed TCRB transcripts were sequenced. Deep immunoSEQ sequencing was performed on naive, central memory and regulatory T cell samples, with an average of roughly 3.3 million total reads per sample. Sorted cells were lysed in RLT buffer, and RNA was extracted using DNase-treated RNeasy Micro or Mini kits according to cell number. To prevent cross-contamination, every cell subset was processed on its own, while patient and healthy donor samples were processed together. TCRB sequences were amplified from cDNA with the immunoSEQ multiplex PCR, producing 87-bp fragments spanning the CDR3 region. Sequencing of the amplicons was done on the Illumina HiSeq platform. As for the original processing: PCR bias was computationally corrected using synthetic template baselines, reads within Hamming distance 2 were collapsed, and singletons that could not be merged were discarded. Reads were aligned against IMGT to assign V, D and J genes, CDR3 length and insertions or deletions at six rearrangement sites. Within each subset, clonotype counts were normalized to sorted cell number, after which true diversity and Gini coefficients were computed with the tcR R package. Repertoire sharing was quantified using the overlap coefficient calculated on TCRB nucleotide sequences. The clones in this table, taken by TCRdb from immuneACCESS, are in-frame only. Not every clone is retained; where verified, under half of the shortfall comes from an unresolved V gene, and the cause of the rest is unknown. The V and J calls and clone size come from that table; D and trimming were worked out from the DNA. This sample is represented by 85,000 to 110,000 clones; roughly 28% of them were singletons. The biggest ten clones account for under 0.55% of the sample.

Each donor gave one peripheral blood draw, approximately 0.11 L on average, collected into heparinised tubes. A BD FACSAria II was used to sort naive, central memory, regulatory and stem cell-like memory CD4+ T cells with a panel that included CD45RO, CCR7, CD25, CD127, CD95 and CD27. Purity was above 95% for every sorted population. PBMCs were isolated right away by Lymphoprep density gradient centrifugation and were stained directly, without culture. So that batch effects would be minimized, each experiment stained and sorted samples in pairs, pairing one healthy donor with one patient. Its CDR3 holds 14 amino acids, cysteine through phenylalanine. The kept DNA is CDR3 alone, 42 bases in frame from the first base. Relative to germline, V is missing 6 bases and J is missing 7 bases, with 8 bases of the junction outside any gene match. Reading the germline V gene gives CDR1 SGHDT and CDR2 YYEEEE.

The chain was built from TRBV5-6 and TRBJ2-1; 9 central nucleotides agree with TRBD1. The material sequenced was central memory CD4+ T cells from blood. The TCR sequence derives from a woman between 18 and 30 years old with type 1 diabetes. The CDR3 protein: CASTIGDRANEQFF. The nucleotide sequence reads TGTGCCAGCACTATAGGGGACAGGGCGAATGAGCAGTTCTTC.